Each of the 14 T cell receptor beta chains below was sequenced from the same sample in a study of cytomegalovirus exposure and HLA in healthy donors. Some clones are missing from TCRdb's copy, which holds only in-frame ones; the method was immunoSEQ multiplex PCR. The table records about 56,000 clones, 90% to 97% of them present only once. Sequencing was performed on PBMCs. These receptors originate from a woman aged 18-35 years in good health and CMV-seronegative.

This chain joins TRBV5-1 and TRBJ2-7, with TRBD1 matching 8 bases. Germline loops: CDR1 SGHRS, CDR2 YFSETQ. This CDR3 spans 15 amino acids. Trimming cost V 4 bases and J 0 bases; bases outside gene matches: 6. In nucleotides, the CDR3 is TGCGCCAGCAGCCGGGACAGGCAGAGCTCCTACGAGCAGTACTTC. Its translation is CASSRDRQSSYEQYF.

The V gene is TRBV19, the J gene TRBJ1-2; TRBD1 agrees at 8 bases. The germline CDR1 and CDR2 sequences are LNHDA and SQIVND (reference sequence). V was pared by 4 bases and J by 0 bases, with 4 bases of the junction left unmatched. The CDR3 has 15 amino acids. In DNA, the CDR3 is TGTGCCAGTAGTACGGGACAGGCCTCTAACTATGGCTACACCTTC. It specifies CASSTGQASNYGYTF.

This chain uses TRBV7-2 with TRBJ1-5; TRBD1 matches at 7 bases. With V trimmed by 5 bases and J by 5 bases, 9 bases remained unmatched. Looked up from germline, CDR1 is SGHTA and CDR2 is FQGNSA. The CDR3 contains 15 residues. The DNA of the CDR3 is TGTGCCAGCAGCCCCCAGACAGGGTGGGATCAGCCCCAGCATTTT. It translates to CASSPQTGWDQPQHF.

The chain joins TRBV4-3 to TRBJ2-1, with D possibly TRBD1 on 6 matching bases. The CDR3 spans 19 residues. V shed 0 bases and J shed 0 bases, with 18 bases lying between them. Germline V gene data show CDR1 as LGHNA and CDR2 as YSLEER. CDR3 in DNA: TGCGCCAGCAGCCAAGATTGGGGTTTGCGAGGGGGCTCCTACAATGAGCAGTTCTTC. Translated, it gives CASSQDWGLRGGSYNEQFF.

This rearrangement joins TRBV6-5 to TRBJ1-2, with 9 bases fitting TRBD1. V lost 6 bases and J lost 4; bases outside the gene matches: 3. This CDR3 contains 13 residues. The germline V gene has CDR1 MNHEY and CDR2 SVGAGI. The CDR3 loop is CASSHRGPYGYTF. The CDR3 bases are TGTGCCAGCAGCCACAGGGGGCCCTATGGCTACACCTTC.

The genes are TRBV28 and TRBJ2-5; perhaps TRBD2 as D (6 bases). CDR1 is MDHEN, CDR2 SYDVKM, per germline. V was pared by 3 bases and J by 2 bases, with 19 bases between. The CDR3 is made up of 17 amino acids. The CDR3 nucleotides read TGTGCCAGCAGTTTGTACGACTATTCTAGCGAGCAAGAGACCCAGTACTTC. Its translation: CASSLYDYSSEQETQYF.

This clone was observed once. The chain has TRBV19 and TRBJ2-2; TRBD1 is a possible D gene (5 bases). V was clipped by 4 bases and J by 7 bases, with 19 bases between them. Germline assignment: CDR1 LNHDA and CDR2 SQIVND (reference sequence). The CDR3 contains 16 residues. The CDR3 DNA reads TGTGCCAGTAGTAGGGAAGTAGTAGGGGCCGGCGGGGAGCTGTTTTTT. Amino acid sequence: CASSREVVGAGGELFF.

The gene calls are TRBV5-1 and TRBJ2-1; weak D call: TRBD2 (5 bases). The CDR3 extends over 15 amino acids. CDR1 is SGHRS, CDR2 YFSETQ, per germline. V was clipped by 0 bases and J by 3 bases, with 10 bases between them. The CDR3 DNA is TGCGCCAGCAGCTTGGCGGTTAGCGACTACAATGAGCAGTTCTTC. Translation: CASSLAVSDYNEQFF. The entire variable domain, with the rest obtained from reference TRBV5-1 and TRBJ2-1, is as follows: KAGVTQTPRYLIKTRGQQVTLSCSPISGHRSVSWYQQTPGQGLQFLFEYFSETQRNKGNFPGRFSGRQFSNSRSEMNVSTLELGDSALYLCASSLAVSDYNEQFFGPGTRLTVL.

This clone has more than one count but fewer than ten. The chain carries TRBV25-1 and TRBJ2-7; tentative D call: TRBD1 (5 bases). Trimming removed 6 bases from V and 3 bases from J, with 21 bases in between. Germline V gene sequence: CDR1 MGHDK, CDR2 SYGVNS. The length of the CDR3 is 16 residues. The CDR3 is CASSDPGDSGIYEQYF. CDR3 sequence (DNA): TGTGCCAGCAGCGACCCCGGAGACAGTGGGATCTACGAGCAGTACTTC.

This CDR3 is CSARRQETQYF. CDR3 in DNA: TGCAGTGCTCGCAGACAAGAGACCCAGTACTTC. The chain has TRBV20-1 and TRBJ2-5; unclear D gene. CDR3 length: 11 amino acids. Germline lookup yields CDR1 DFQATT and CDR2 SNEGSKA (reference sequence). V was shortened by 5 bases and J by 2 bases, with 6 bases between the two germline ends.

The rearrangement links TRBV11-2 to TRBJ1-4; no definite D call. Germline CDR1 and CDR2: SGHAT and FQNNGV. This CDR3 spans 12 amino acids. V lost 5 bases and J lost 8, with 9 bases in between. The CDR3 DNA follows: TGTGCCAGCAGCCGCTCAGGAGAAAAACTGTTTTTT. It yields the protein CASSRSGEKLFF. The entire variable domain, with the rest obtained from reference TRBV11-2 and TRBJ1-4, is as follows: EAGVAQSPRYKIIEKRQSVAFWCNPISGHATLYWYQQILGQGPKLLIQFQNNGVVDDSQLPKDRFSAERLKGVDSTLKIQPAKLEDSAVYLCASSRSGEKLFFGSGTQLSVL.

This clone was observed a few times. CDR3 sequence reads: CASSVAGGPGNIQYF. In DNA form, the CDR3 reads TGTGCCAGCAGCGTAGCGGGGGGCCCGGGAAACATTCAGTACTTC. V usage is TRBV9 and J usage is TRBJ2-4, with TRBD2 as a possible D gene (7 bases). V shed 0 bases and J shed 6 bases, with 13 bases lying between them. This CDR3 has 15 amino acids. Per germline, CDR1 SGDLS and CDR2 YYNGEE.

The genes are TRBV4-3 and TRBJ1-3, with D maybe TRBD1 (5 bases). Germline V CDR1 and CDR2: LGHNA, YSLEER. This CDR3 spans 17 amino acids. The germline V and J ends were trimmed by 1 base and 0 bases, with 13 bases remaining between them. CDR3 in amino acids: CASSQGGALGSGNTIYF. For the CDR3, the DNA is TGCGCCAGCAGCCAAGGCGGGGCCCTGGGCTCTGGAAACACCATATATTTT.

The chain carries TRBV14 and TRBJ2-1; D might be TRBD2 (5 bases). V was cut by 4 bases and J by 6 bases, with 13 bases left in between. This CDR3 comprises 14 residues. Germline loops: CDR1 SGHDN, CDR2 FVKESK. The CDR3 DNA reads TGTGCCAGCAGCCCGGTCACTAGAGGCAATGAGCAGTTCTTC. Its protein product is CASSPVTRGNEQFF.